What follows is one T cell receptor (beta chain) and its context. Its antigen remains unknown. This specimen comes from a study of OX40 agonist ivuxolimab in advanced cancers. The overall study: Patients were treated with intravenous ivuxolimab, dosed at 0.01 to 10 mg/kg and infused every 2 weeks. Therapy given before enrollment (anti-PD-1, anti-PD-L1 or anti-CTLA-4) was allowed, and around 40% had some. Whole-study results and caveats: A proportion of nonresponders additionally exhibited low normalized T-cell clonal expansion.

The CDR3 runs 17 residues. Germline V gene data show CDR1 as SGDLS and CDR2 as YYNGEE. Trimming at V came to 0 bases and at J to 1 base, leaving 5 bases not matched to a gene. The assay was immunoSEQ multiplex PCR, and TCRdb's table has in-frame clones only and misses some. This table holds 50,000 to 70,000 clones, 87% found once. The chain couples TRBV9 to TRBJ2-5, with 11 bases aligning to TRBD1. The sequence derives from an adult with an advanced solid tumor such as melanoma, head and neck, liver or kidney cancer. Sequences were derived from CD4+ or CD8+ T cells sorted from blood, sampled in a trial of the OX40 agonist ivuxolimab. For the CDR3, the DNA is TGTGCCAGCAGCGTAGCAATAGGGACAGGGGGCCAAGAGACCCAGTACTTC. Amino acid sequence: CASSVAIGTGGQETQYF.